The clone carrying this T cell receptor beta chain was seen only once. The table came from immunoSEQ multiplex PCR; TCRdb's copy has only in-frame clones and leaves some out. The profile shows about 52,000 clones, around nine tenths of them singletons. This sample was taken from a study of T cells in localized non-small cell lung cancer. The V gene's germline CDR1 is MNHNS and CDR2 SASEGT. This CDR3 has 15 residues. V lost 4 bases, J lost 9 bases, and 8 bases stayed unmatched. This receptor was obtained from a female donor with stage II lung adenocarcinoma. The genes are TRBV6-1 and TRBJ2-1, with 11 bases identical to TRBD2. This material consisted of PBMCs, taken before any cancer treatment. The DNA of the CDR3 is TGTGCCAGCAGTGTTTATAGCGGGGGGGCCGGTGAGCAGTTCTTC. Translated: CASSVYSGGAGEQFF.